One and the same sample provided the 26 T cell receptor beta chains below, sequenced in a study of PD-L1 blockade in urothelial cancer. Sequencing was performed with immunoSEQ multiplex PCR; in TCRdb, only in-frame clones are kept and a portion is missing. The sample holds around 100,000 clones; around 85% are singletons and the top ten take about 2.3%. The sample here was PBMCs, taken around atezolizumab (anti-PD-L1) treatment. These receptors originate from a man aged 50-59 years with urothelial cancer.

The chain combines TRBV30 with TRBJ1-5; 7 bases are shared with TRBD1. CDR1 and CDR2 (germline): GTSNPN, SVGIG (reference sequence). The CDR3 has 14 residues. V dropped 0 bases and J dropped 12; count of bases not matched to a gene: 11. The CDR3 spells CAWSVLGQLEGQHF. In DNA, the CDR3 is TGTGCCTGGAGTGTTCTGGGACAGCTGGAGGGCCAGCATTTT.

The chain employs TRBV18 and TRBJ2-1, with 12 bases that match TRBD2. The CDR3 extends over 16 amino acids. Germline CDR1 KGHSH, CDR2 LQKENI. Germline trimming cut 5 bases from V and 5 bases from J; bases unmatched to any gene: 7. The CDR3 reads CASSEFLAGGDNEQFF. The CDR3 DNA reads as TGTGCCAGCTCAGAATTTCTAGCGGGAGGGGACAATGAGCAGTTCTTC.

The genes are TRBV5-4 and TRBJ2-7; D perhaps matches TRBD1 (5 bases). Trimming pared 1 base from V and 1 base from J, leaving 15 bases between. The CDR3 length is 16 residues. The germline CDR1 and CDR2 sequences are SGHNT and YYREEE (reference sequence). CDR3 nucleotides: TGTGCCAGCAGCTTGCGATCATTCAGGGATTCCTACGAGCAGTACTTC. Protein sequence: CASSLRSFRDSYEQYF.

This clone appeared a few times. The chain employs TRBV6-6 and TRBJ1-4, with no clear D. Trimming stripped 4 bases from V and 0 bases from J, with 9 bases between. The CDR3 is 15 residues long. The germline V gene has CDR1 MNHNY and CDR2 SVGAGI (reference sequence). CDR3 residues: CASSSYRSTNEKLFF. For the CDR3, the DNA is TGTGCCAGCAGTTCCTACAGATCAACTAATGAAAAACTGTTTTTT.

The CDR3 DNA reads TGTGCCAGCAGTTTGCCGAGCTCTGGGGCCAACGTCCTGACTTTC. Translation: CASSLPSSGANVLTF. V and J are TRBV6-6 and TRBJ2-6; no reliable D call. Germline V CDR1 and CDR2: MNHNY, SVGAGI (reference sequence). Trimming took off 4 bases at V and 0 bases at J, with 7 bases between the two ends. CDR3 length: 15 residues.

This chain uses TRBV30 with TRBJ2-2, with unresolved D. The V end was cut by 0 bases, the J end by 4 bases, with 6 bases between. The germline V gene has CDR1 GTSNPN and CDR2 SVGIG (reference sequence). The CDR3 is 13 residues long. As DNA, the CDR3 is TGTGCCTGGAGTGTACAAACCACCGGGGAGCTGTTTTTT. Its translation: CAWSVQTTGELFF.

The chain is built from TRBV7-6 and TRBJ2-7; tentatively, D is TRBD2 (6 bases). V gave up 0 bases and J gave up 6 bases, with 12 bases separating them. This CDR3 is built from 14 residues. CDR1 is SGHVS and CDR2 is FNYEAQ in the germline V gene. CDR3 nucleotide sequence: TGTGCCAGCAGCTTAGCAACGCTGGGGGGCGAGCAGTACTTC. Protein product: CASSLATLGGEQYF.

CDR3 loop: CASSAKAAHSNQPQHF. The CDR3 nucleotides read TGTGCCAGTAGTGCTAAGGCGGCTCATAGCAATCAGCCCCAGCATTTT. The V and J genes are TRBV19 and TRBJ1-5, with D hard to call. The CDR3 consists of 16 residues. The germline V gene has CDR1 LNHDA and CDR2 SQIVND (reference sequence). The ends were cut back, 5 bases at V and 0 bases at J, with 14 bases in the middle.

The chain carries TRBV6-1 and TRBJ2-2; D perhaps matches TRBD1 (6 bases). Between the trimmed V and J ends, which lost 8 bases and 1 base, there was a span of 11 bases. Germline V gene lookup returns CDR1 MNHNS and CDR2 SASEGT. The CDR3 spans 14 residues. CDR3 region: CASQPGQNTGELFF. DNA for the CDR3: TGTGCCAGCCAACCGGGACAGAACACCGGGGAGCTGTTTTTT.

This clone was seen only once. The CDR3 DNA sequence: TGTGCCAGCAGCGTAGGAGTAACAGGAAGGGACACCATATATTTT. It encodes CASSVGVTGRDTIYF. The rearrangement joins TRBV9 to TRBJ1-3; tentatively, D is TRBD1 (5 bases). V lost 0 bases and J 8 bases, leaving 15 bases between the germline ends. The germline V gene encodes CDR1 SGDLS and CDR2 YYNGEE. The CDR3 is 15 amino acids.

The chain employs TRBV25-1 and TRBJ1-1; tentative D call: TRBD1 (6 bases). V lost 4 bases, J lost 1 base, and 7 bases lay in between. Germline V CDR1 and CDR2: MGHDK, SYGVNS. This CDR3 comprises 13 residues. As DNA, the CDR3 is TGTGCCAGCAGTGGGACAGAGAACACTGAAGCTTTCTTT. Its translation: CASSGTENTEAFF.

This chain connects TRBV7-3 to TRBJ2-3; TRBD1 might be the D (6 bases). Germline lookup yields CDR1 SGHTA and CDR2 FQGTGA. V shed 5 bases and J shed 2 bases, with 14 bases lying between them. This CDR3 has 15 amino acids. The CDR3 loop reads CASSRGQHTTDTQYF. CDR3 coding DNA: TGTGCCAGCAGCCGGGGACAACACACCACAGATACGCAGTATTTT.

This chain joins TRBV5-4 and TRBJ1-6; D is undetermined. The CDR3 sequence is 14 residues long. V was trimmed by 7 bases and J by 7 bases, leaving 15 bases between them. Per the germline V gene, CDR1 is SGHNT and CDR2 is YYREEE (reference sequence). The CDR3 coding sequence is TGTGCCAGCGCTCTTGGGTCGGAGAATTCACCCCTCCACTTT. Amino acid sequence: CASALGSENSPLHF.

This clone was seen once. This chain uses TRBV15 with TRBJ1-4; 7 nucleotides match TRBD1. The CDR3 is 14 amino acids. Trimming at V came to 1 base and at J to 7 bases, leaving 3 bases not matched to a gene. Germline CDR1 is LNHNV and CDR2 is YYDKDF (reference sequence). CDR3 region: CATSRGQGGEKLFF. In DNA form, the CDR3 reads TGTGCCACCAGCAGAGGACAGGGAGGTGAAAAACTGTTTTTT.

The chain combines TRBV5-8 with TRBJ1-2; D remains unclear. Germline V gene data show CDR1 as SGHTS and CDR2 as YDEGEE. V was shortened by 4 bases and J by 2 bases, with 9 bases between the two germline ends. This CDR3 region has 13 residues. The CDR3 bases are TGTGCCAGCAGCCGGGGTACCAACTATGGCTACACCTTC. Its translation is CASSRGTNYGYTF.

The V gene is TRBV27, the J gene TRBJ1-2; D remains unclear. CDR3 length: 13 amino acids. V lost 5 bases to trimming and J lost 6 bases, with 13 bases between them. The V gene's germline CDR1 is MNHEY and CDR2 SMNVEV (reference sequence). CDR3: CASSRGRENGYTF. The CDR3, as DNA: TGTGCCAGCAGTCGGGGAAGGGAGAATGGCTACACCTTC.

In regard to this clone: The same CDR3 is also encoded by other DNA sequences in this sample. This chain's CDR3 is CASSGGGETQYF. The CDR3, as DNA: TGCGCCAGCAGCGGGGGGGGAGAGACCCAGTACTTC. The rearrangement joins TRBV5-1 to TRBJ2-5; 7 bases line up with TRBD2. Germline V gene lookup returns CDR1 SGHRS and CDR2 YFSETQ. V trimming: 4 bases; J trimming: 4 bases; junction bases outside the gene matches: 1. The CDR3 totals 12 residues.

In nucleotides, the CDR3 is TGTGCCAGCAGTTTTAGTGCTCAATATTTCTTC. Protein sequence: CASSFSAQYFF. The genes are TRBV28 and TRBJ2-1; D remains unclear. Germline values: CDR1 MDHEN, CDR2 SYDVKM. The CDR3 spans 11 residues. The V end lost 3 bases, the J end lost 16 bases, and 13 bases lay between the germline ends. The full variable domain, in which reference TRBV28 and TRBJ2-1 provide the parts outside the CDR3, is DVKVTQSSRYLVKRTGEKVFLECVQDMDHENMFWYRQDPGLGLRLIYFSYDVKMKEKGDIPEGYSVSREKKERFSLILESASTNQTSMYLCASSFSAQYFFGPGTRLTVL.

The chain employs TRBV6-1 and TRBJ2-5, with D perhaps TRBD2 (6 bases). Trimming shortened V by 2 bases and J by 5 bases, and 12 bases separated the two germline ends. Germline V gene lookup returns CDR1 MNHNS and CDR2 SASEGT. The CDR3 loop spans 14 amino acids. DNA of the CDR3: TGTGCCAGCAGTGAACCCTCAGGGAGGGAGACCCAGTACTTC. This encodes CASSEPSGRETQYF.

This chain connects TRBV6-1 to TRBJ1-4; TRBD1 matches 7 bases. The CDR3 is 14 residues long. J was trimmed by 8 bases and V by 5 bases; bases with no gene match: 8. Germline-derived CDR1 and CDR2 are MNHNS and SASEGT. CDR3 DNA sequence: TGTGCCAGCAGTACTGGACAGGACTGGGAAAAACTGTTTTTT. This translates into CASSTGQDWEKLFF.

The rearrangement uses TRBV14 and TRBJ1-4; weak D call: TRBD1 (6 bases). CDR1 and CDR2 from the germline V gene are SGHDN and FVKESK. The CDR3 consists of 16 residues. The V end was cut by 4 bases, the J end by 3 bases, with 15 bases between. This CDR3 reads CASSLRQAGSNEKLFF. CDR3 DNA: TGTGCCAGCAGCCTGAGACAGGCAGGATCTAATGAAAAACTGTTTTTT.

This chain links TRBV5-6 with TRBJ1-1; TRBD1 might be the D (5 bases). Between the trimmed V and J ends, which lost 2 bases and 0 bases, there was a span of 8 bases. CDR3 length: 14 amino acids. Looked up from germline, CDR1 is SGHDT and CDR2 is YYEEEE. CDR3 nucleotide sequence: TGTGCCAGCAGCTTCGGGACTTTGAACACTGAAGCTTTCTTT. Translated: CASSFGTLNTEAFF. Full variable domain (rest looked up from reference TRBV5-6 and TRBJ1-1): DAGVTQSPTHLIKTRGQQVTLRCSPKSGHDTVSWYQQALGQGPQFIFQYYEEEERQRGNFPDRFSGHQFPNYSSELNVNALLLGDSALYLCASSFGTLNTEAFFGQGTRLTVV.

This rearrangement joins TRBV19 to TRBJ2-7; 9 positions agree with TRBD1. CDR3 size: 16 residues. Germline assignment: CDR1 LNHDA and CDR2 SQIVND (reference sequence). Trimming removed 2 bases from V and 2 bases from J; junction bases left unmatched: 7. CDR3 in amino acids: CASSIMSGTGTYEQYF. In DNA, the CDR3 is TGTGCCAGTAGTATAATGAGCGGGACAGGGACCTACGAGCAGTACTTC.

The chain joins TRBV7-8 to TRBJ2-1, with D possibly being TRBD2 (6 bases). There are 17 residues in the CDR3. In germline, CDR1 is SGHVS, CDR2 FQNEAQ. Trimming stripped 1 base from V and 0 bases from J, with 13 bases between. The CDR3 loop reads CASSLGARGSSYNEQFF. The CDR3 DNA is TGTGCCAGCAGCTTAGGGGCGCGGGGTAGCTCCTACAATGAGCAGTTCTTC.

Concerning this clone: Since no conserved phenylalanine or tryptophan closes the CDR3, a read error is the likely cause. The limits of the CDR3 on the DNA are not certain, so only TCRdb's listed CDR3 is given. V usage is TRBV29-1 and J usage is TRBJ2-7; the listed D gene, TRBD1, was not tested against the DNA. CDR1 and CDR2 (germline): SQVTM, ANQGSEA. The CDR3 length equals 10 residues, ends included. CDR3: CSVGSNSPMI.

The rearrangement links TRBV9 to TRBJ2-7; D is unresolved. From germline, CDR1 is SGDLS and CDR2 YYNGEE. This CDR3 has 12 amino acids. V was shortened by 4 bases and J by 0 bases, with 5 bases between the two germline ends. Here the CDR3 DNA reads TGTGCCAGCAGCTCGAGCTCCTACGAGCAGTACTTC. Its protein product is CASSSSSYEQYF.